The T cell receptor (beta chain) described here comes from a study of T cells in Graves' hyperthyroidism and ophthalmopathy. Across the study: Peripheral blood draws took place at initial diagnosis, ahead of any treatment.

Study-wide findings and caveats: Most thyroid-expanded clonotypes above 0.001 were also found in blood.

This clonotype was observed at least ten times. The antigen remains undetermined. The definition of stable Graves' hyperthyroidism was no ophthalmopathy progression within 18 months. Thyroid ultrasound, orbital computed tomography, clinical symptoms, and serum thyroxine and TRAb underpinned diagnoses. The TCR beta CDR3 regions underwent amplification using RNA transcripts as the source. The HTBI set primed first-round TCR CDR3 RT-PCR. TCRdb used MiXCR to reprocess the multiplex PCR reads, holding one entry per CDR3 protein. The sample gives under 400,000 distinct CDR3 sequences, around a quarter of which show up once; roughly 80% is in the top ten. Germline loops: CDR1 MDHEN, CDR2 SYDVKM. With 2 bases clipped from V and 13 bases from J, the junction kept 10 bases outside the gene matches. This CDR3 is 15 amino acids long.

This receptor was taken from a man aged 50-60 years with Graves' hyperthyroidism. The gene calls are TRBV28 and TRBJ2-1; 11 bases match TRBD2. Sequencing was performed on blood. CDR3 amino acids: CASSLEAPGTSGQFF. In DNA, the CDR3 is TGTGCCAGCAGTTTAGAGGCACCCGGGACTAGCGGTCAGTTCTTC.